This T cell receptor (beta chain) originates from a study of cytomegalovirus exposure and HLA in healthy donors. Study results and caveats: When a later analysis was performed, an Asian-associated ancestry cluster reportedly had fewer N-insertions than the approximately 690-donor mean.

As concerns this clone: Its antigen is still unknown.

The study ran its PCR with 60 Vbeta and 13 Jbeta primers. Profiled with immunoSEQ multiplex PCR; TCRdb holds only in-frame clones, not every one. The sample shows about 98,000 clones, about four fifths of them seen only once. This CDR3 is 15 amino acids long. Germline V gives CDR1 SGHDN, CDR2 FVKESK. V lost 1 base and J lost 0, with 6 bases in between. The source material was PBMCs. The V and J genes are TRBV14 and TRBJ1-4; D ambiguous. This TCR was sampled from a female donor in good health and CMV-seropositive. The CDR3, as DNA: TGTGCCAGCAGCCAAGTTGGAGCAACTAATGAAAAACTGTTTTTT. Its translation: CASSQVGATNEKLFF.